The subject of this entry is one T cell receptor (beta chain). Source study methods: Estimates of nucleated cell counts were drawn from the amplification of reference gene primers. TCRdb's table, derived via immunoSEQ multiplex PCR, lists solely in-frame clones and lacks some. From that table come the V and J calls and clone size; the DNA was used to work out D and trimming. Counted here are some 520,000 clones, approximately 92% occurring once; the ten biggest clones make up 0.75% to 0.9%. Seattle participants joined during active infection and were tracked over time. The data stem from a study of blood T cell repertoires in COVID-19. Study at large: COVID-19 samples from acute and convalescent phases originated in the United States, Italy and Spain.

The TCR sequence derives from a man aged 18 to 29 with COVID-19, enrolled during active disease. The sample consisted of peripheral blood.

CDR3: CASSQTSGVSDTQYF. The CDR3 nucleotides read TGTGCCAGCAGCCAGACTAGCGGGGTGTCAGATACGCAGTATTTT. The J gene is TRBJ2-3, the V gene TRBV3-1 (or the pseudogene TRBV3-2); 11 nucleotides line up with TRBD2. After removal of 3 bases from V and 4 bases from J, the junction contained 3 bases not matched to a gene. Germline CDR1 and CDR2: LGHDT and YNNKEL (reference sequence). This CDR3 comprises 15 residues.